Listed below are T cell receptor beta chains from one sample, sequenced in a study of PD-1 blockade in classical Hodgkin lymphoma. The assay was immunoSEQ multiplex PCR, and TCRdb's table has in-frame clones only and misses some. The table lists 41,000 or so clones, 76% of them singletons, with about 22% in the top ten. This specimen was peripheral blood mononuclear cells (PBMCs), taken at baseline. Source of these receptors: a human donor with classical Hodgkin lymphoma. Both conserved end residues are part of each CDR3. Each record gives: V gene, J gene, CDR3 protein.

v_gene: TRBV30
j_gene: TRBJ2-3
CDR3aa: CAWSAGPDTQYF

v_gene: TRBV7-9
j_gene: TRBJ2-2
CDR3aa: CASSSFGELFF

v_gene: TRBV2
j_gene: TRBJ2-2
CDR3aa: CASRSGRNTGELFF

v_gene: TRBV5-4
j_gene: TRBJ2-7
CDR3aa: CASSPPGTRDEQYF

v_gene: TRBV19
j_gene: TRBJ1-3
CDR3aa: CATTEPYSSGNTIYF

v_gene: TRBV10-1
j_gene: TRBJ1-1
CDR3aa: CASMRDRALSTEAFF

v_gene: TRBV14
j_gene: TRBJ2-7
CDR3aa: CASSPLIEYEQYF

v_gene: TRBV19
j_gene: TRBJ2-1
CDR3aa: CASSIGASGRGYNEQFF

v_gene: TRBV18
j_gene: TRBJ1-4
CDR3aa: CASSPLPQGEKLFF

v_gene: TRBV18
j_gene: TRBJ2-3
CDR3aa: CASSPPLTFQNTDTQYF

v_gene: TRBV5-1
j_gene: TRBJ2-7
CDR3aa: CASSLNLLTGSSSYEQYF

v_gene: TRBV5-5
j_gene: TRBJ2-7
CDR3aa: CASSSRWGGYEQYF

v_gene: TRBV6-1
j_gene: TRBJ2-1
CDR3aa: CASSELASGITNEQFF

v_gene: TRBV19
j_gene: TRBJ2-3
CDR3aa: CASSIRQGSDTQYF

v_gene: TRBV30
j_gene: TRBJ1-5
CDR3aa: CAWSPTSGQPQHF

v_gene: TRBV5-1
j_gene: TRBJ1-3
CDR3aa: CASSPPGNTIYF

v_gene: TRBV19
j_gene: TRBJ2-7
CDR3aa: CASSIGARGYEQYF

v_gene: TRBV28
j_gene: TRBJ2-7
CDR3aa: CASSLEGGRRPYEQYF

v_gene: TRBV5-1
j_gene: TRBJ1-1
CDR3aa: CASSLSPWGGAEAFF

v_gene: TRBV19
j_gene: TRBJ2-7
CDR3aa: CASTGQSYEQYF

v_gene: TRBV5-5
j_gene: TRBJ2-7
CDR3aa: CASSLQGTPYEQYF

v_gene: TRBV7-3
j_gene: TRBJ2-7
CDR3aa: CASSSFPSVANEQYF

v_gene: TRBV19
j_gene: TRBJ1-5
CDR3aa: CASIGVNSNQPQHF

v_gene: TRBV7-8
j_gene: TRBJ1-4
CDR3aa: CASSRGQGTNEKLFF

v_gene: TRBV15
j_gene: TRBJ2-3
CDR3aa: CATSMDTRTDTQYF

v_gene: TRBV27
j_gene: TRBJ2-1
CDR3aa: CASSPFNGDEQFF

v_gene: TRBV30
j_gene: TRBJ2-1
CDR3aa: CAWGVGTSGHEQFF

v_gene: TRBV6-5
j_gene: TRBJ1-2
CDR3aa: CASSYSGQGVYGYTF